This entry lists 12 T cell receptor beta chains sequenced from one sample in a study of T-cell reconstitution after alpha-beta-depleted transplantation in children. Preparation of the TCRbeta library used unique molecular identifiers. TCRdb re-called the PCR reads through MiXCR, storing one row per CDR3 protein. The sample holds hundreds of thousands of distinct CDR3 sequences, 6.5% to 9% seen once. The source material was PBMCs, mostly from graft donor cells, sampled 180 days after TCRalphabeta/CD19-depleted stem cell transplant. These receptors all come from a male patient between 10 and 17 years old who had a stem cell transplant for acute lymphoblastic leukemia, so the T cells may come from the graft donor.

This clonotype has a single count. This may arise from a read error, as a much more abundant clone is one base away. The chain employs TRBV25-1 and TRBJ2-5; D not certain. The CDR3 runs 13 residues. CDR1 is MGHDK and CDR2 is SYGVNS in the germline V gene. The V and J ends lost 2 bases and 10 bases respectively, with 14 bases between them. The CDR3 bases are TGTGCCAGCAGTGAAACACGCCGGAGCAGCCAGTACTTC. Residues: CASSETRRSSQYF.

The rearrangement uses TRBV11-2 and TRBJ2-7, with 8 bases matching TRBD1. Germline CDR1 SGHAT, CDR2 FQNNGV. V lost 4 bases, J lost 4 bases, and 12 bases stayed unmatched. The CDR3 sequence is 16 residues long. The CDR3 spells CASSSLDRVNGYEQYF. The CDR3 DNA is TGTGCCAGCAGCTCCCTGGACAGGGTAAATGGGTACGAGCAGTACTTC.

This clonotype was seen at least ten times. The chain joins TRBV6-5 to TRBJ1-5; 9 nucleotides line up with TRBD1. V trimming: 7 bases; J trimming: 2 bases; junction bases outside the gene matches: 6. CDR1 and CDR2 (germline): MNHEY, SVGAGI. The CDR3 totals 15 residues. CDR3 protein: CASNLDRGGNQPQHF. In nucleotides, the CDR3 is TGTGCCAGCAACCTGGACAGGGGCGGCAATCAGCCCCAGCATTTT.

This clonotype has a count of ten or more. The chain carries TRBV24-1 and TRBJ2-2; TRBD1 agrees at 10 bases. Germline loops: CDR1 KGHDR, CDR2 SFDVKD. CDR3 length: 16 amino acids. J lost 4 bases, V lost 4 bases, and 5 bases had no gene match. The CDR3 region is CATSDSDRGATGELFF. Here the CDR3 DNA reads TGTGCCACCAGTGACTCGGACAGGGGGGCCACCGGGGAGCTGTTTTTT.

This clonotype was recorded at least ten times. This chain joins TRBV28 and TRBJ1-4, with D possibly TRBD1 on 5 matching bases. The germline CDR1 and CDR2 sequences are MDHEN and SYDVKM. Trimming took 7 bases from V and 7 from J, leaving 13 bases between them. This CDR3 contains 13 residues. The CDR3: CASTSGTGEKLFF. CDR3 in DNA: TGTGCCAGCACCTCCGGGACGGGTGAAAAACTGTTTTTT.

At least ten counts were recorded for this clonotype. The chain carries TRBV29-1 and TRBJ1-6; tentative D call: TRBD1 (6 bases). The CDR3 covers 12 residues. Trimming took 5 bases from V and 15 from J, leaving 17 bases between them. Germline values: CDR1 SQVTM, CDR2 ANQGSEA. The CDR3 nucleotides read TGCAGCGTTTCCCTCGCAGCGGGACACCTCCACTTT. The encoded protein is CSVSLAAGHLHF. Full variable domain (remainder filled in from reference TRBV29-1 and TRBJ1-6): SAVISQKPSRDICQRGTSLTIQCQVDSQVTMMFWYRQQPGQSLTLIATANQGSEATYESGFVIDKFPISRPNLTFSTLTVSNMSPEDSSIYLCSVSLAAGHLHFGNGTRLTVT.

In its sample, this clonotype was seen many times. This chain links TRBV6-2 or TRBV6-3 with TRBJ1-2; D call uncertain. This CDR3 comprises 13 residues. V was clipped by 2 bases and J by 8 bases, with 12 bases between them. Germline loops: CDR1 MNHEY, CDR2 SVGEGT. The chain's CDR3 is CASSYAYKAGYTF. In DNA, the CDR3 is TGTGCCAGCAGTTACGCATACAAGGCCGGCTACACCTTC.

This clonotype was detected ten times or more. The CDR3 DNA is TGTGCCAGCACCAAACAGCGGGGGTCCTCCTACGAGCAGTACTTC. It translates to CASTKQRGSSYEQYF. The chain has TRBV5-6 and TRBJ2-7; TRBD2 matches at 8 bases. J lost 0 bases, V lost 6 bases, and 8 bases had no gene match. This CDR3 is built from 15 residues. The V gene's germline CDR1 is SGHDT and CDR2 YYEEEE.

In its sample, this clonotype was seen many times. The chain joins TRBV6-5 to TRBJ2-7; TRBD1 matches 8 bases. The germline V gene has CDR1 MNHEY and CDR2 SVGAGI. The CDR3 runs 15 residues. V trimming: 2 bases; J trimming: 2 bases; junction bases outside the gene matches: 5. CDR3 nucleotides: TGTGCCAGCAGTTACGCCGGACAGGGCCCCTACGAGCAGTACTTC. This gives the protein CASSYAGQGPYEQYF.

This clonotype showed up many times. The rearrangement uses TRBV20-1 and TRBJ2-2, with 8 bases that match TRBD1. V was clipped by 3 bases and J by 7 bases; unmatched bases: 10. Germline values: CDR1 DFQATT, CDR2 SNEGSKA (reference sequence). CDR3 length: 15 amino acids. CDR3 DNA sequence: TGCAGTGCTAGGCCCCAGGGGGCGGTTGGCGGGGAGCTGTTTTTT. Protein sequence: CSARPQGAVGGELFF.

This clonotype showed up many times. This chain uses TRBV3-1 with TRBJ1-2; D remains unclear. V was trimmed by 0 bases and J by 6 bases, leaving 8 bases between them. CDR1 is LGHDT and CDR2 is YNNKEL in the germline V gene (reference sequence). The CDR3 sequence is 13 residues long. CDR3 in amino acids: CASSQEGTHGYTF. The CDR3 bases are TGTGCCAGCAGCCAAGAGGGCACCCATGGCTACACCTTC.

This clonotype has a count of ten or more. The chain carries TRBV11-2 and TRBJ2-3, with 10 bases matching TRBD1. Per germline, CDR1 SGHAT and CDR2 FQNNGV. This CDR3 is 13 amino acids long. J gave up 12 bases and V 6 bases, and 9 bases lay outside the gene matches. CDR3 nucleotides: TGTGCCAGCAGGCCCGGGACAGGGGAGCCTCAGTATTTT. Translation: CASRPGTGEPQYF.